The clone carrying this TCR beta chain was recorded many times. Researchers prepared the TCRbeta library using unique molecular identifiers, the study reports. Using its own MiXCR run on the PCR reads, TCRdb lists one record per CDR3 protein. The sample lists 300,000 or so distinct CDR3 sequences, 9.5% to 10% occurring once. This specimen belongs to a study of T-cell reconstitution after alpha-beta-depleted transplantation in children. The V segment lost 7 bases and the J segment 3 bases; nucleotides outside the gene matches: 9. The CDR3 length is 15 residues. The sequenced sample was PBMCs from the stem cell graft donor, obtained from the stem cell graft. The receptor comes from a human donor who donated a stem cell graft to a child with SCID. This chain links TRBV12-3 or TRBV12-4 with TRBJ2-1, with 7 bases fitting TRBD1. The CDR3 nucleotides read TGTGCCAGCACTTCGGACAGGCCGTACTACAATGAGCAGTTCTTC. Protein sequence: CASTSDRPYYNEQFF.